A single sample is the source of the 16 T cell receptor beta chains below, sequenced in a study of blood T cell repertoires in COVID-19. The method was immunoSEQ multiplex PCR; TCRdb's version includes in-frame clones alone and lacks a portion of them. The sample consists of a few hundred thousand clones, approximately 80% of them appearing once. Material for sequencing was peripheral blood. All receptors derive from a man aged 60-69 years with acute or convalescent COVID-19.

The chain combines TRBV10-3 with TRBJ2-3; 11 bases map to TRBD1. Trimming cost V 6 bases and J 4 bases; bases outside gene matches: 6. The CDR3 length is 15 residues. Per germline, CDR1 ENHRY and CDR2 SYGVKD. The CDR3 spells CAIRGQGGTADTQYF. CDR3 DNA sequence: TGTGCCATCAGGGGACAGGGGGGGACGGCAGATACGCAGTATTTT.

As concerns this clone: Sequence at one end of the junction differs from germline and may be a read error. The CDR3: CASSPSGGGQETQYF. The DNA of the CDR3 is TGTGCTAGCAGCCCATCGGGAGGGGGCCAAGAGACCCAGTACTTC. The chain joins TRBV7-7 to TRBJ2-5, with 8 bases lining up with TRBD2. The germline V gene has CDR1 SSHAT and CDR2 FNYEAQ (reference sequence). This CDR3 region has 15 residues.

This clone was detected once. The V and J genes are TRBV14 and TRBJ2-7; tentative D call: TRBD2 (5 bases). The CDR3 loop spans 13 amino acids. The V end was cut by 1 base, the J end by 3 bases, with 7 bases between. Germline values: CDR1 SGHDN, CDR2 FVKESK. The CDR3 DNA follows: TGTGCCAGCAGCCAAGTGGGGAGCTACGAGCAGTACTTC. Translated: CASSQVGSYEQYF.

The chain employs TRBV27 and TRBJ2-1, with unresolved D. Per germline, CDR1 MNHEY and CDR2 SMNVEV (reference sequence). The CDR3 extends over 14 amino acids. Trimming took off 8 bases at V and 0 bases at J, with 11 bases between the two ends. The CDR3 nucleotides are TGTGCCAGCGGGCGAGTACGCTCCTACAATGAGCAGTTCTTC. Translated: CASGRVRSYNEQFF.

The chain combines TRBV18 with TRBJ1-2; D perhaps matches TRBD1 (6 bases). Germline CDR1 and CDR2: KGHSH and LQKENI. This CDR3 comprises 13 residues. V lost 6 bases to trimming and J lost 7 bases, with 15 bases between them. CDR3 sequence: CASSPGTGTGYTF. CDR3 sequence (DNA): TGTGCCAGCTCCCCAGGTACAGGGACTGGCTACACCTTC.

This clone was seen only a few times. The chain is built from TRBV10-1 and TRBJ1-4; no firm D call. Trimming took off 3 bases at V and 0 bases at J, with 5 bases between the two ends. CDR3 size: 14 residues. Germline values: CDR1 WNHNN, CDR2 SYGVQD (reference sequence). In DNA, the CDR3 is TGCGCCAGCAGTGACGGGACAACTAATGAAAAACTGTTTTTT. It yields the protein CASSDGTTNEKLFF.

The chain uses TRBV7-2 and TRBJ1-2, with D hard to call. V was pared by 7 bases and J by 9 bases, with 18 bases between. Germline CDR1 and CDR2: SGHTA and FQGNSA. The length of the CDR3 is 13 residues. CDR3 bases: TGTGCCAGCATCCAAGGGCGGGGAGGGAGCTACACCTTC. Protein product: CASIQGRGGSYTF.

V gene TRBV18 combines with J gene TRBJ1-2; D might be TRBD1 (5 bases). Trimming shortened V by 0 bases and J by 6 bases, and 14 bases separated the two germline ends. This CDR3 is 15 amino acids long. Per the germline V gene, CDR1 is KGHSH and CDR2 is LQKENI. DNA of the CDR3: TGTGCCAGCTCACCACCTTCAGGGCGGTCGAATGGCTACACCTTC. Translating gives CASSPPSGRSNGYTF.

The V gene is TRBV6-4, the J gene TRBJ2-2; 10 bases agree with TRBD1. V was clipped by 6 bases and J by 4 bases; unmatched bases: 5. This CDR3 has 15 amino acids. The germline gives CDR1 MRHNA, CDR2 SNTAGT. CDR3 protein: CASRPGQGTTGELFF. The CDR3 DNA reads TGTGCCAGCAGACCGGGACAGGGGACCACCGGGGAGCTGTTTTTT.

The CDR3 reads CASLDSSSNYGYTF. CDR3 DNA sequence: TGTGCCAGCCTGGACAGTTCTTCTAACTATGGCTACACCTTC. The chain links TRBV6-5 to TRBJ1-2, with TRBD1 as a possible D gene (6 bases). CDR1 MNHEY and CDR2 SVGAGI come from the germline V gene. This CDR3 contains 14 residues. The V gene lost 8 bases and the J gene lost 0 bases, with 13 bases spanning the gap.

This CDR3 is CASSLLVGDLAKNIQYF. CDR3 bases: TGTGCCAGCAGTTTATTGGTCGGTGATCTAGCCAAAAACATTCAGTACTTC. The chain couples TRBV28 to TRBJ2-4, with D hard to call. The germline gives CDR1 MDHEN, CDR2 SYDVKM. CDR3 length equals 17 residues. The V end was cut by 1 base, the J end by 0 bases, with 13 bases between.

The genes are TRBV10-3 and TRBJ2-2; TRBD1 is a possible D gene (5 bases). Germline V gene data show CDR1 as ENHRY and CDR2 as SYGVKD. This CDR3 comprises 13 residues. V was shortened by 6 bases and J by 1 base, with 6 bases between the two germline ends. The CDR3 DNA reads TGTGCCATCAGGCAGGGGAACACCGGGGAGCTGTTTTTT. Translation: CAIRQGNTGELFF.

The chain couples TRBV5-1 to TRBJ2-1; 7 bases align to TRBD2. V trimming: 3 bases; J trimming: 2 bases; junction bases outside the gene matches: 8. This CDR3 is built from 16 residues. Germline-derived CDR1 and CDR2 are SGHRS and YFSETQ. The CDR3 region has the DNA TGCGCCAGCAGCTGGGGACTACCGATCACCTACAATGAGCAGTTCTTC. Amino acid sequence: CASSWGLPITYNEQFF.

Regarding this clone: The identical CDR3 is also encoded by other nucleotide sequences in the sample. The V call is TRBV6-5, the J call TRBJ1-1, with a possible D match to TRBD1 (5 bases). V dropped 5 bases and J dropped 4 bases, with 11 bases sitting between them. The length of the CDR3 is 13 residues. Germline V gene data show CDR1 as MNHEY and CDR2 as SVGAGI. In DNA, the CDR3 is TGTGCCAGCAGTCCCTGGAGGGGCACTGAAGCTTTCTTT. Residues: CASSPWRGTEAFF.

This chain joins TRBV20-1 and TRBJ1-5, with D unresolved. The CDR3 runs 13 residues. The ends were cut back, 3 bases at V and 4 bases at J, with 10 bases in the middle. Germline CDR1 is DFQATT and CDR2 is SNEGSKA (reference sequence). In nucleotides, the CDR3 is TGCAGTGCTAGTGCGGTAATAAATCAGCCCCAGCATTTT. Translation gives CSASAVINQPQHF.

CDR3 coding DNA: TGTGCCAGCCGCTCGGGGACATCCTATTCACCCCTCCACTTT. It translates to CASRSGTSYSPLHF. This chain joins TRBV27 and TRBJ1-6; possible D gene TRBD1, 6 bases. Trimming shortened V by 8 bases and J by 8 bases, and 16 bases separated the two germline ends. Looked up from germline, CDR1 is MNHEY and CDR2 is SMNVEV (reference sequence). The CDR3 sequence is 14 residues long.